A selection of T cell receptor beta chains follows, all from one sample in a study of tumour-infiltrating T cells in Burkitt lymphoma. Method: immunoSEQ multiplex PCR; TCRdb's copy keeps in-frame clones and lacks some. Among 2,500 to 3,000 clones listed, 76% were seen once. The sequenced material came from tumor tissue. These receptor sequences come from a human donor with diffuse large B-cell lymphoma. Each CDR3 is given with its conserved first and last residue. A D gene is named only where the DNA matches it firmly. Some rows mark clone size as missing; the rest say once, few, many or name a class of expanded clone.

TGCGCCAGCACCGTAACCGATGGAGAGACCCAGTACTTC,CASTVTDGETQYF,.,.,TRBV5-1,TRBJ2-5,13
TGTGCCAGCAGCGCGCCTAGCGGGAACGAGCAGTACTTC,CASSAPSGNEQYF,TRBD2,.,TRBV5-6,TRBJ2-7,13
TGTGCCAGCAGTTACGCTCCCAGGGGGATTGACGAAAAACTGTTTTTT,CASSYAPRGIDEKLFF,TRBD1,once,TRBV6-5,TRBJ1-4,16
TGTGCCAGCAGCGTAGGAAGGACGGGCTCTGGAAACACCATATATTTT,CASSVGRTGSGNTIYF,.,.,TRBV9,TRBJ1-3,16
TGTGCCAGCAGTGGGTACGCGGGAAACACCATATATTTT,CASSGYAGNTIYF,.,.,TRBV2,TRBJ1-3,13
TGTGCCAGCAGCTTGGCCTACCCAGGGACTAGAGGCGACAATGAGCAGTTCTTC,CASSLAYPGTRGDNEQFF,TRBD2,.,TRBV5-6,TRBJ2-1,18
TGTGCCAGCAGTGGGTTAGGGGCCCATAGCAATCAGCCCCAGCATTTT,CASSGLGAHSNQPQHF,.,.,TRBV2,TRBJ1-5,16
TGCGCCAGCAAAGGACAGGGGAGGGTGAAACTGTTTTTT,CASKGQGRVKLFF,TRBD1,.,TRBV23-1,TRBJ1-4,13
TGTGCCAGCAGTTCTGGAGTGGCTGAAGCTTTCTTT,CASSSGVAEAFF,.,.,TRBV28,TRBJ1-1,12
TGTGCCAGCAGTTTTCATAGCGGGAGGATATACGAGCAGTACTTC,CASSFHSGRIYEQYF,TRBD2,.,TRBV27,TRBJ2-7,15
TGTGCCAGCAGGGTTGACAGGGCGGGTGAAAAACTGTTTTTT,CASRVDRAGEKLFF,TRBD1,.,TRBV6-6,TRBJ1-4,14
TGTGCCAGTAGTATAGGTAGCGGGAGCATTGGCAACGAGCAGTACTTC,CASSIGSGSIGNEQYF,TRBD2,.,TRBV19,TRBJ2-7,16
TGTGCCAGCAGTGAGTGGTACGAGCAGTACTTC,CASSEWYEQYF,.,.,TRBV25-1,TRBJ2-7,11
TGCGCCAGCAGCCAAGGACCGAACACCGGGGAGCTGTTTTTT,CASSQGPNTGELFF,.,large,TRBV4-3,TRBJ2-2,14
TGTGCCACCAGCAGAGATCTGGGGGGACCCTTGAAGGAGCAGTTCTTC,CATSRDLGGPLKEQFF,.,.,TRBV15,TRBJ2-1,16
TGTGCCAGTAGGGACGCCTCTGCTATGAACACTGAAGCTTTCTTT,CASRDASAMNTEAFF,.,few,TRBV19,TRBJ1-1,15
TGTGCCTGGAGGCGGCCGGGCGGTCGGGGGCATGGCTACACCTTC,CAWRRPGGRGHGYTF,.,.,TRBV30,TRBJ1-2,15
TGTGCCAGCAGTTTATCTTCAGCCCCTAATGAAAAACTGTTTTTT,CASSLSSAPNEKLFF,.,few,TRBV28,TRBJ1-4,15
TGTGCCAGTAGTAATGTGGGCTTCCATTATGCTTTCTTT,CASSNVGFHYAFF,.,once,TRBV19,TRBJ1-1,13
TGTGCCAGCAGCTTCCTAGCGGGGGGCACAGATACGCAGTATTTT,CASSFLAGGTDTQYF,TRBD2,once,TRBV7-2,TRBJ2-3,15
TGTGCCAGCAGCGCCACCAGCACTGAAGCTTTCTTT,CASSATSTEAFF,.,few,TRBV2,TRBJ1-1,12
TGTGCCAGCTCACTGACCGGGACAGGGGGCCTAGATACGCAGTATTTT,CASSLTGTGGLDTQYF,TRBD1,.,TRBV18,TRBJ2-3,16
TGTGCCAGCAGCAAGGACAGGGTCTACGAGCAGTACTTC,CASSKDRVYEQYF,.,.,TRBV21-1,TRBJ2-7,13
TGCGCCAGCAGCGAAGGGGGAAACACAGATACGCAGTATTTT,CASSEGGNTDTQYF,.,once,TRBV5-1,TRBJ2-3,14
TGTGCCAGCAGGGGGAGACAGGGGGCCTACGAGCAGTACTTC,CASRGRQGAYEQYF,TRBD1,.,TRBV28,TRBJ2-7,14
TGTGCCACCCGTCAAAATCCGGGACAGGGGTATGGCTACACCTTC,CATRQNPGQGYGYTF,TRBD1,.,TRBV5-4,TRBJ1-2,15
TGTGCCAGCAGTGAGGGGGGGGTAGCGAACTATGGCTACACCTTC,CASSEGGVANYGYTF,.,.,TRBV25-1,TRBJ1-2,15
TGCGCCAGCAGCCAAGATTATGGGGGCGAGCAGCCCCAGCATTTT,CASSQDYGGEQPQHF,.,once,TRBV4-1,TRBJ1-5,15
TGTGCTAGCAGCTTAGACGGCTATAATTCACCCCTCCACTTT,CASSLDGYNSPLHF,.,.,TRBV7-7,TRBJ1-6,14
TGCGCCAGCAGCCCGGACAGGAATGAAAAACTGTTTTTT,CASSPDRNEKLFF,TRBD1,.,TRBV5-1,TRBJ1-4,13
TGTGCCAGCAGCACCCCCCTGAGTAACCAAGAGACCCAGTACTTC,CASSTPLSNQETQYF,.,once,TRBV28,TRBJ2-5,15
TGTGCCAGCAGCCAGTGGGAGAGGGGCGGGGGTCCGACCGAGACCCAGTACTTC,CASSQWERGGGPTETQYF,TRBD2,.,TRBV4-2,TRBJ2-5,18
TGTGCCAGCAGTCCACAGGGAGGGAAGGGCTACACCTTC,CASSPQGGKGYTF,.,.,TRBV6-5,TRBJ1-2,13
TGTGCCAGCAGTTACTCTGTACAGGGGGATAGGTATGGCTACACCTTC,CASSYSVQGDRYGYTF,TRBD1,.,TRBV6-6,TRBJ1-2,16
TGTGCCAGCAGCTTAGAGTTGAGCTCCTACGAGCAGTACTTC,CASSLELSSYEQYF,.,.,TRBV7-9,TRBJ2-7,14
TGTGCCAGCAGCTTGGGTGGTCTCGAAGAGACCATATATTTT,CASSLGGLEETIYF,.,.,TRBV5-8,TRBJ1-3,14
TGTGCCAGCAGCCCTGGACTAATCGGGGGAGAGACCCAGTACTTC,CASSPGLIGGETQYF,.,.,TRBV7-6,TRBJ2-5,15
TGTGCCAGCAGGATCGGACAGGGTCCTAACTATGGCTACACCTTC,CASRIGQGPNYGYTF,TRBD1,.,TRBV6-1,TRBJ1-2,15
TGCGCCAGCAGCGCCGGGGGAGCCGGCACAGATACGCAGTATTTT,CASSAGGAGTDTQYF,.,.,TRBV7-9,TRBJ2-3,15
TGTGCCAGCAGTGGCGGTCAAATAGCCCCCGGGGAGCTGTTTTTT,CASSGGQIAPGELFF,.,.,TRBV2,TRBJ2-2,15
TGTGCCAGCAGTTCCCCGGGACTACTCTCCTACGAGCAGTACTTC,CASSSPGLLSYEQYF,TRBD2,.,TRBV6-1,TRBJ2-7,15
TGCGCCAGCAGCTTGGCCCAAGAGACCCAGTACTTC,CASSLAQETQYF,.,.,TRBV5-1,TRBJ2-5,12
TGTGCCAGCAGCCCCTCTCATGGGAGGGGGGGCTATAGCTACACCTTC,CASSPSHGRGGYSYTF,.,.,TRBV28,TRBJ1-2,16
TGTGCCAGCAGATTAACGGACAGACCAGCATTTCGATTCCAAGAGACCCAGTACTTC,CASRLTDRPAFRFQETQYF,.,.,TRBV28,TRBJ2-5,19
TGTGCCATCAGTGAGTCGGAGGATACGCAGTATTTT,CAISESEDTQYF,.,.,TRBV10-3,TRBJ2-3,12
TGTGCCAGCTCATCAGACAGGGCCCTTAATGAAAAACTGTTTTTT,CASSSDRALNEKLFF,TRBD1,.,TRBV18,TRBJ1-4,15
TGTGCCAGCAGTGGCGCCTCCAATGAGCAGTTCTTC,CASSGASNEQFF,.,.,TRBV25-1,TRBJ2-1,12
TGTGCCAGCAGCGTAGTAGAGACAGGGAGTCCACACGATGAGCAGTTCTTC,CASSVVETGSPHDEQFF,TRBD1,.,TRBV9,TRBJ2-1,17
TGTGCCAGCAGTGAAGGGTTGTACACCGGGGAGCTGTTTTTT,CASSEGLYTGELFF,.,.,TRBV2,TRBJ2-2,14
TGTGCCAGCACCCAAGTGGCGGGAGATACGCAGTATTTT,CASTQVAGDTQYF,.,.,TRBV9,TRBJ2-3,13
TGTGCCAGCTCACCAGGAACACAGGGGATGAACACTGAAGCTTTCTTT,CASSPGTQGMNTEAFF,TRBD1,.,TRBV18,TRBJ1-1,16
TGTGCCAGCAGCCATAATCCGTGGGGATCCCAATCAAAAGGGGAGCAGTACTTC,CASSHNPWGSQSKGEQYF,.,few,TRBV7-8,TRBJ2-7,18
TGTGCCAGCAGCCCTTCTAGCGCGAACTCTGGGGCCAACGTCCTGACTTTC,CASSPSSANSGANVLTF,.,.,TRBV11-3,TRBJ2-6,17
TGTGCCAGCAGGAACGACCGGGGTGAGCAGTTCTTC,CASRNDRGEQFF,.,.,TRBV13,TRBJ2-1,12
TGTGCCAGCAGCCCACCTGGGGCCTATCAGCCCCAGCATTTT,CASSPPGAYQPQHF,.,.,TRBV7-9,TRBJ1-5,14